The 29 T cell receptor beta chains reported below all come from one sample, sequenced in a study of shared clonotypes between healthy human individuals (dated by TCRdb to between 2020 and 2021). The library came from the immunoSEQ multiplex PCR assay. TCRdb took this table from immuneACCESS and kept in-frame rearrangements with V and J called. Such tables lack part of the clones; where checked against another copy, unresolved V genes explain under half of the gap, and the rest is unexplained. Present in this sample are hundreds of thousands of clones, around 75% of which were seen just once. Roughly 13% of the sample is in the top ten clones. Sequencing input: PBMCs. The source is a middle-aged woman in good health. Some clones in this sample may be carry-over from other donors' samples.

This chain joins TRBV2 and TRBJ2-1, with D perhaps TRBD2 (6 bases). The CDR3 covers 15 residues. V was cut by 7 bases and J by 6 bases, with 19 bases left in between. Per the germline V gene, CDR1 is SNHLY and CDR2 is FYNNEI. The DNA of the CDR3 is TGTGCCAGCACCCCCGGGACTTTCTTTTCCAATGAGCAGTTCTTC. Its protein is CASTPGTFFSNEQFF.

The CDR3 DNA reads as TGTGCCAGTAAAGGCAGGGGCAGGTCCGGGGAGCTGTTTTTT. Translation gives CASKGRGRSGELFF. The gene calls are TRBV19 and TRBJ2-2; D is perhaps TRBD1 (6 bases). Deletions cut 7 bases from V and 6 bases from J, with 15 bases between. Germline CDR1 and CDR2: LNHDA and SQIVND (reference sequence). The CDR3 is 14 residues long.

The chain is built from TRBV15 and TRBJ2-7; 10 nucleotides line up with TRBD1. Trimming removed 4 bases from V and 3 bases from J; junction bases left unmatched: 15. From germline, CDR1 is LNHNV and CDR2 YYDKDF (reference sequence). CDR3 size: 18 residues. The CDR3 DNA is TGTGCCACCAGCACAAGAAATACTCCCGGGACAGGGGTCTACGAGCAGTACTTC. This encodes CATSTRNTPGTGVYEQYF.

This clone was found once. V usage is TRBV9 and J usage is TRBJ2-5; D may be TRBD1 or TRBD2 (5 bases each). The CDR3 has 16 amino acids. The germline gives CDR1 SGDLS, CDR2 YYNGEE. The V end lost 4 bases, the J end lost 2 bases, and 18 bases lay between the germline ends. The CDR3 here is CASSHFWDEQQETQYF. The CDR3 region has the DNA TGTGCCAGCAGCCATTTTTGGGACGAACAACAAGAGACCCAGTACTTC.

This sequence joins TRBV11-3 and TRBJ1-3; D possibly corresponds to TRBD1 (5 bases). The CDR3 has 14 residues. Germline V lookup: CDR1 SGHNT, CDR2 YENEEA. The V and J ends lost 5 bases and 0 bases respectively, with 8 bases between them. The CDR3 DNA reads as TGTGCCAGCAGCCCGGGGACCTCTGGAAACACCATATATTTT. Translated, it gives CASSPGTSGNTIYF.

The chain links TRBV28 to TRBJ2-1; D possibly uses TRBD1 or TRBD2 (5 bases each). Trimming cost V 3 bases and J 4 bases, with 19 bases left between them. The CDR3 length is 17 residues. CDR1 MDHEN and CDR2 SYDVKM come from the germline V gene. CDR3 in amino acids: CASSFISGTTFYNEQFF. The CDR3 coding sequence is TGTGCCAGCAGTTTCATATCCGGGACCACCTTTTACAATGAGCAGTTCTTC.

There are a few counts of this clone. The J gene is TRBJ1-5, the V gene TRBV2; no clear D. This CDR3 region has 13 residues. Germline V gene lookup returns CDR1 SNHLY and CDR2 FYNNEI. The V end was cut by 6 bases, the J end by 4 bases, with 10 bases between. In nucleotides, the CDR3 is TGTGCCAGCAGCGACGGACTGAATCAGCCCCAGCATTTT. Translating gives CASSDGLNQPQHF.

V is TRBV2 and J is TRBJ2-2; D possibly matches TRBD1 or TRBD2 (5 bases each). Germline CDR1 is SNHLY and CDR2 is FYNNEI. V was cut by 8 bases and J by 2 bases, with 12 bases left in between. This CDR3 is built from 14 residues. The CDR3 sequence: CASRGRVNTGELFF. CDR3 nucleotide sequence: TGTGCCAGCCGGGGACGGGTAAACACCGGGGAGCTGTTTTTT.

The chain employs TRBV5-1 and TRBJ2-3; no reliable D call. The germline CDR1 and CDR2 sequences are SGHRS and YFSETQ. The CDR3 sequence is 15 residues long. V was clipped by 4 bases and J by 4 bases, with 16 bases between them. The CDR3 DNA is TGCGCCAGCAGCCCAGACCCGACTTACTCAGATACGCAGTATTTT. The encoded protein is CASSPDPTYSDTQYF.

This chain links TRBV2 with TRBJ2-2, with 9 nucleotides matching TRBD2. Germline values: CDR1 SNHLY, CDR2 FYNNEI. V trimming: 8 bases; J trimming: 3 bases; junction bases outside the gene matches: 4. The CDR3 has 14 amino acids. CDR3 sequence (DNA): TGTGCCAGCGTCAGACTAGCGGACACCGGGGAGCTGTTTTTT. Its protein is CASVRLADTGELFF. The entire variable domain, with the rest obtained from reference TRBV2 and TRBJ2-2, is as follows: EPEVTQTPSHQVTQMGQEVILRCVPISNHLYFYWYRQILGQKVEFLVSFYNNEISEKSEIFDDQFSVERPDGSNFTLKIRSTKLEDSAMYFCASVRLADTGELFFGEGSRLTVL.

J is TRBJ2-1 and V is TRBV7-2; a weak D match, TRBD2 (6 bases). This CDR3 spans 15 amino acids. Per germline, CDR1 SGHTA and CDR2 FQGNSA. The germline V and J ends were trimmed by 1 base and 1 base, with 8 bases remaining between them. CDR3 bases: TGTGCCAGCAGCTTAGTGGGGACTTCCTACAATGAGCAGTTCTTC. It is translated as CASSLVGTSYNEQFF.

V and J are TRBV7-3 and TRBJ2-2, with unresolved D. The V end lost 5 bases, the J end lost 6 bases, and 13 bases lay between the germline ends. The CDR3 has 14 amino acids. Germline assignment: CDR1 SGHTA and CDR2 FQGTGA. The CDR3 sequence: CASSPRAEAGELFF. The CDR3 nucleotides read TGTGCCAGCAGCCCACGGGCCGAGGCCGGGGAGCTGTTTTTT.

In its sample, this clone was seen many times. The chain employs TRBV5-1 and TRBJ2-7; 10 bases match TRBD2. There are 15 residues in the CDR3. V lost 3 bases to trimming and J lost 6 bases; unmatched junction nucleotides: 9. CDR1 SGHRS and CDR2 YFSETQ come from the germline V gene. The CDR3 loop is CASSSSTSGPGEQYF. CDR3 coding DNA: TGCGCCAGCAGCTCCTCGACTAGCGGGCCCGGCGAGCAGTACTTC. The full variable domain, its missing parts supplied by reference TRBV5-1 and TRBJ2-7, is KAGVTQTPRYLIKTRGQQVTLSCSPISGHRSVSWYQQTPGQGLQFLFEYFSETQRNKGNFPGRFSGRQFSNSRSEMNVSTLELGDSALYLCASSSSTSGPGEQYFGPGTRLTVT.

The count of this clone is one. The chain combines TRBV30 with TRBJ1-5, with D unresolved. Germline-derived CDR1 and CDR2 are GTSNPN and SVGIG (reference sequence). This CDR3 spans 16 amino acids. The V and J ends lost 0 bases and 1 base respectively, with 13 bases between them. CDR3 region: CAWSVFRTGSNQPQHF. The CDR3 coding sequence is TGTGCCTGGAGTGTATTCCGGACGGGGAGCAATCAGCCCCAGCATTTT. Full variable domain (missing parts from reference TRBV30 and TRBJ1-5): SQTIHQWPATLVQPVGSPLSLECTVEGTSNPNLYWYRQAAGRGLQLLFYSVGIGQISSEVPQNLSASRPQDRQFILSSKKLLLSDSGFYLCAWSVFRTGSNQPQHFGDGTRLSIL.

This chain joins TRBV9 and TRBJ2-3, with 7 bases that match TRBD2. The CDR3 is 17 amino acids. Germline-derived CDR1 and CDR2 are SGDLS and YYNGEE. V lost 0 bases to trimming and J lost 0 bases; unmatched junction nucleotides: 7. The CDR3 sequence: CASSVAGGGASTDTQYF. The DNA of the CDR3 is TGTGCCAGCAGCGTAGCAGGCGGGGGAGCTAGCACAGATACGCAGTATTTT.

This rearrangement joins TRBV30 to TRBJ2-3; possibly TRBD1 for D (8 bases). Trimming left V 8 bases short and J 1 base short, with 13 bases between. Germline assignment: CDR1 GTSNPN and CDR2 SVGIG (reference sequence). CDR3 length equals 13 residues. In DNA, the CDR3 is TGTGCCCGAACAGGGGGGGGCACAGATACGCAGTATTTT. Amino acids: CARTGGGTDTQYF.

The chain joins TRBV2 to TRBJ2-3, with 14 bases aligning to TRBD2. The germline CDR1 and CDR2 sequences are SNHLY and FYNNEI. The CDR3 loop spans 15 amino acids. Trimming took 6 bases from V and 4 from J; bases not matched to a gene: 3. The CDR3 region has the DNA TGTGCCAGCAGGGGACTAGCGGGAGTCCCAGATACGCAGTATTTT. Encoded protein: CASRGLAGVPDTQYF.

The chain couples TRBV6-5 to TRBJ1-2; possible D gene TRBD1, 5 bases. V was shortened by 8 bases and J by 1 base, with 11 bases between the two germline ends. The CDR3 is 13 amino acids. Germline CDR1 and CDR2: MNHEY and SVGAGI. CDR3 residues: CASGRQINYGYTF. The CDR3 bases are TGTGCCAGCGGTCGACAGATTAACTATGGCTACACCTTC.

The gene calls are TRBV5-4 and TRBJ2-5; 8 positions agree with TRBD1. V shed 4 bases, J shed 1 base, and the junction held 6 bases outside the gene matches. This CDR3 contains 15 residues. Germline V gives CDR1 SGHNT, CDR2 YYREEE (reference sequence). The CDR3, as DNA: TGTGCCAGCAGCGAAACAGGGGGTTTCCAAGAGACCCAGTACTTC. The encoded protein is CASSETGGFQETQYF.

The rearrangement uses TRBV10-3 and TRBJ1-2; D gene uncertain. The CDR3 is made up of 15 amino acids. Trimming took off 0 bases at V and 3 bases at J, with 11 bases between the two ends. Germline CDR1 and CDR2: ENHRY and SYGVKD. Written as DNA, the CDR3 is TGTGCCATCAGTGAGTCTTCCGCCGGCTACTATGGCTACACCTTC. This encodes CAISESSAGYYGYTF.

The V gene is TRBV5-1, the J gene TRBJ1-4; maybe TRBD1 (5 bases). Deletions cut 0 bases from V and 4 bases from J, with 7 bases between. From germline, CDR1 is SGHRS and CDR2 YFSETQ. The CDR3 runs 14 residues. The CDR3 DNA sequence: TGCGCCAGCAGCTTGGGTGGACATAATGAAAAACTGTTTTTT. Amino acid sequence: CASSLGGHNEKLFF.

The chain has TRBV18 and TRBJ2-7; 12 bases fit TRBD2. Unmatched junction bases numbered 15, after V lost 1 base and J lost 5 bases. Germline V CDR1 and CDR2: KGHSH, LQKENI. The CDR3 spans 19 residues. The chain's CDR3 is CASSPRGIGPTSGSHEQYF. The CDR3 DNA reads TGTGCCAGCTCACCACGCGGGATAGGACCGACTAGCGGGAGCCACGAGCAGTACTTC.

The J gene is TRBJ1-4, the V gene TRBV28; D might be TRBD1 (6 bases). CDR1 and CDR2 (germline): MDHEN, SYDVKM. The CDR3 loop spans 14 amino acids. Trimming cost V 5 bases and J 4 bases, with 11 bases left between them. CDR3 loop: CASSPTGVNEKLFF. Written as DNA, the CDR3 is TGTGCCAGCAGTCCGACAGGAGTTAATGAAAAACTGTTTTTT.

This chain's CDR3 is CATSKHGSYNEQFF. The CDR3 nucleotides are TGTGCCACCAGCAAGCATGGGAGTTACAATGAGCAGTTCTTC. The chain joins TRBV15 to TRBJ2-1, with D possibly being TRBD2 (5 bases). The CDR3 runs to 14 residues. Trimming stripped 4 bases from V and 4 bases from J, with 11 bases between. Germline V gene lookup returns CDR1 LNHNV and CDR2 YYDKDF (reference sequence).

Only one count was recorded for this clone. The CDR3: CASSGADRVRYEQYF. CDR3 DNA sequence: TGTGCCAGCAGTGGCGCCGACAGGGTACGGTACGAGCAGTACTTC. V is TRBV6-1 and J is TRBJ2-7; 7 bases align to TRBD1. Germline lookup yields CDR1 MNHNS and CDR2 SASEGT. This CDR3 spans 15 amino acids. After removal of 4 bases from V and 4 bases from J, the junction contained 10 bases not matched to a gene.

This sequence joins TRBV7-3 and TRBJ2-1; TRBD1 agrees at 7 bases. After removal of 6 bases from V and 8 bases from J, the junction contained 10 bases not matched to a gene. Germline CDR1 SGHTA, CDR2 FQGTGA. CDR3 length: 14 amino acids. CDR3 coding DNA: TGTGCCAGCAGTCAGGGACAGCGAAGCGATGAGCAGTTCTTC. Translating it yields CASSQGQRSDEQFF.

The chain combines TRBV5-1 with TRBJ1-1, with D unresolved. Germline lookup yields CDR1 SGHRS and CDR2 YFSETQ. The CDR3 totals 13 residues. V shed 3 bases and J shed 3 bases, with 9 bases lying between them. CDR3 DNA sequence: TGCGCCAGCAGCTGGGCTTCGGACACTGAAGCTTTCTTT. Translation: CASSWASDTEAFF.

The chain couples TRBV18 to TRBJ1-4; D remains ambiguous. CDR3 length: 13 amino acids. Trimming stripped 5 bases from V and 0 bases from J, with 4 bases between. CDR1 is KGHSH, CDR2 LQKENI, per germline. The CDR3 reads CASSTATNEKLFF. The CDR3 DNA follows: TGTGCCAGCTCAACGGCAACTAATGAAAAACTGTTTTTT.

There are a few counts of this clone. As DNA, the CDR3 is TGCAGCGTTGAAGCAACCGCCGGGACTCTCTTGAGCACAGATACGCAGTATTTT. Its translation: CSVEATAGTLLSTDTQYF. V is TRBV29-1 and J is TRBJ2-3; maybe TRBD2 (6 bases). CDR1 is SQVTM and CDR2 is ANQGSEA in the germline V gene. The CDR3 contains 18 residues. Trimming shortened V by 1 base and J by 0 bases, and 20 bases separated the two germline ends.